The 16 T cell receptor beta chains in this list originate from one sample, sequenced in a study of ipilimumab plus nivolumab after autologous stem cell transplantation. Repertoires were generated with immunoSEQ multiplex PCR, while TCRdb's copy carries only in-frame clones and drops some. The sample has roughly 12,000 clones; roughly 70% are singletons. The sequences come from PBMCs, collected in a trial of ipilimumab plus nivolumab as post-transplant consolidation. These receptors originate from a male donor with multiple myeloma.

V and J are TRBV6-1 and TRBJ2-7; D remains ambiguous. The V end lost 4 bases, the J end lost 5 bases, and 12 bases lay between the germline ends. CDR1 and CDR2 from the germline V gene are MNHNS and SASEGT. This CDR3 region has 13 residues. CDR3 region: CASSARRSDEQYF. CDR3 sequence (DNA): TGTGCCAGCAGTGCCCGCAGGTCTGACGAGCAGTACTTC.

The chain joins TRBV7-6 to TRBJ2-5; tentatively, D is TRBD2 (6 bases). CDR3 length equals 13 residues. Deletions cut 5 bases from V and 4 bases from J, with 11 bases between. The germline gives CDR1 SGHVS, CDR2 FNYEAQ. CDR3 sequence (DNA): TGTGCCAGCAGCGGACTAAAAAGAGAGACCCAGTACTTC. This encodes CASSGLKRETQYF.

The chain combines TRBV6-5 with TRBJ2-7; the match to TRBD2 covers 11 bases. V gave up 6 bases and J gave up 3 bases; unmatched junction bases: 4. The CDR3 is 14 amino acids. CDR1 and CDR2 (germline): MNHEY, SVGAGI. The CDR3 loop reads CASSHLAGGYEQYF. The DNA for the CDR3 is TGTGCCAGCAGCCACCTAGCGGGGGGCTACGAGCAGTACTTC.

This chain uses TRBV7-7 with TRBJ2-2; TRBD2 matches 11 bases. The junction had 3 bases not matched to a gene; V was cut back by 5 bases and J by 7 bases. The CDR3 contains 14 residues. CDR1 SSHAT and CDR2 FNYEAQ come from the germline V gene (reference sequence). CDR3 coding DNA: TGTGCCAGCAGCCTAGGGACTAGCGGCGGGGAGCTGTTTTTT. As protein: CASSLGTSGGELFF.

The sample holds a few counts of this clone. J is TRBJ2-7 and V is TRBV7-9; D possibly matches TRBD1 or TRBD2 (5 bases each). Trimming cost V 2 bases and J 2 bases, with 13 bases left between them. The germline V gene has CDR1 SEHNR and CDR2 FQNEAQ (reference sequence). CDR3 size: 15 residues. The CDR3 DNA follows: TGTGCCAGCAGCTTATCTCCGGGGCCACCCTACGAGCAGTACTTC. Protein: CASSLSPGPPYEQYF.

Here the CDR3 reads CAFFLSGASSYEQYF. As DNA, the CDR3 is TGTGCTTTTTTTTTGTCTGGGGCTTCCTCCTACGAGCAGTACTTC. The chain links TRBV21-1 to TRBJ2-7; the table assigns TRBD1, which was not confirmed against the DNA. TRBV21-1 is a pseudogene locus. The length of the CDR3 is 15 residues.

Within the sample, this clone is medium-sized. This sequence joins TRBV5-6 and TRBJ1-5, with D tentatively TRBD1 (5 bases). The germline CDR1 and CDR2 sequences are SGHDT and YYEEEE. V shed 0 bases and J shed 5 bases, with 9 bases lying between them. The CDR3 sequence is 14 residues long. CDR3 coding DNA: TGTGCCAGCAGCTTGGCCCGGACATATCAGCCCCAGCATTTT. Its translation is CASSLARTYQPQHF.

V gene TRBV18 combines with J gene TRBJ2-4, with 8 positions matching TRBD2. This CDR3 is built from 13 residues. Per germline, CDR1 KGHSH and CDR2 LQKENI. V gave up 1 base and J gave up 9 bases; unmatched junction bases: 2. The CDR3 bases are TGTGCCAGCTCACCACTGGCGGGAGGCATTCAGTACTTC. It codes for CASSPLAGGIQYF.

The chain combines TRBV5-6 with TRBJ2-3; possibly TRBD2 for D (5 bases). Trimming took off 3 bases at V and 4 bases at J, with 6 bases between the two ends. This CDR3 has 12 residues. The germline gives CDR1 SGHDT, CDR2 YYEEEE. The CDR3 coding sequence is TGTGCCAGCAGCTACGGGGCAGATACGCAGTATTTT. Translated: CASSYGADTQYF.

This clone appeared a single time. For the CDR3, the DNA is TGTGCCACCAGCAGAGATCGGGGGACAGGGAACGAAAAACTGTTTTTT. Residues: CATSRDRGTGNEKLFF. The chain carries TRBV15 and TRBJ1-4; 9 positions match TRBD1. The CDR3 is 16 residues long. V trimming: 0 bases; J trimming: 8 bases; junction bases outside the gene matches: 7. CDR1 and CDR2 (germline): LNHNV, YYDKDF (reference sequence).

The V and J genes are TRBV7-2 and TRBJ1-1; D is unclear. The CDR3 runs to 15 residues. Trimming shortened V by 3 bases and J by 3 bases, and 14 bases separated the two germline ends. Germline CDR1 and CDR2: SGHTA and FQGNSA. CDR3: CASSLSPPLDTEAFF. Written as DNA, the CDR3 is TGTGCCAGCAGCTTGAGCCCGCCTCTTGACACTGAAGCTTTCTTT.

The chain carries TRBV7-9 and TRBJ1-4; perhaps TRBD1 as D (5 bases). The V gene lost 1 base and the J gene lost 6 bases, with 12 bases spanning the gap. Germline CDR1 and CDR2: SEHNR and FQNEAQ (reference sequence). The CDR3 consists of 15 residues. The CDR3 DNA is TGTGCCAGCAGCTTAGGCATGAGGGGAGATGAAAAACTGTTTTTT. Protein: CASSLGMRGDEKLFF.

The J gene is TRBJ2-7, the V gene TRBV2; no firm D call. This CDR3 region has 14 residues. The germline V gene encodes CDR1 SNHLY and CDR2 FYNNEI. Trimming left V 4 bases short and J 0 bases short, with 10 bases between. The CDR3 sequence: CASSVARSSYEQYF. The CDR3, as DNA: TGTGCCAGCAGTGTAGCAAGGAGCTCCTACGAGCAGTACTTC.

This chain uses TRBV9 with TRBJ1-1; 8 nucleotides line up with TRBD1. In germline, CDR1 is SGDLS, CDR2 YYNGEE. V lost 5 bases and J lost 5; bases outside the gene matches: 8. CDR3 length: 14 residues. CDR3 bases: TGTGCCAGCAGTGGTACAGGGGGTCATACTGAAGCTTTCTTT. Its protein product is CASSGTGGHTEAFF.

J is TRBJ2-3 and V is TRBV6-6; TRBD1 aligns across 9 bases. The CDR3 has 15 residues. V lost 4 bases and J lost 6; bases outside the gene matches: 8. The germline V gene encodes CDR1 MNHNY and CDR2 SVGAGI (reference sequence). The CDR3 DNA is TGTGCCAGCAGTTCGGGACAGGGTATTTTGGATACGCAGTATTTT. It translates to CASSSGQGILDTQYF.

This clone was observed a handful of times. The chain joins TRBV7-9 to TRBJ1-6; 8 bases are a match to TRBD1. This CDR3 has 15 residues. Trimming at V came to 5 bases and at J to 9 bases, leaving 9 bases not matched to a gene. Germline CDR1 is SEHNR and CDR2 is FQNEAQ (reference sequence). The CDR3 DNA reads as TGTGCCAGCAGCCACGCATGGACAGGGTCTTCACCCCTCCACTTT. Translating it yields CASSHAWTGSSPLHF.